The entry that follows covers one TCR beta chain sequence. This clonotype has only a few counts. What antigen it recognizes has not been identified. The sample holds no much larger clone one base away, and base qualities are not on file. Library preparation employed RT-PCR. TCRdb names Illumina HiSeq 2500 as the instrument used. Using fastp trimming at Q25 and MiXCR clonotype assembly, TCRdb reanalyzed the public sequencing data and kept in-frame beta chains. Rows are combined by CDR3 protein, so each entry shows the most common genes and DNA. Here the sample has 200,000 to 300,000 distinct CDR3 sequences; 9% to 15% occur a single time. Of the sample, 7.8% is held by the ten largest clones. The source of the sample is a study of response to subunit inactivated influenza vaccine (dated by TCRdb to 2016 to 2018). Study-wide context: To follow how T cells responded to a trivalent subunit inactivated influenza vaccine, the researchers relied on deep quantitative profiling of the T cell receptor repertoire.

Beyond this particular receptor, the publication reports: According to the authors, only a limited number of new T cells may be recruited by each seasonal influenza vaccination.

The trim is 3 bases for V and 5 bases for J, with a gap of 7 bases between the germline ends. Counted from cysteine to phenylalanine, this CDR3 has 12 amino acids. Just the 36-base CDR3 DNA is kept, in frame starting at base 1. For CDR1 and CDR2, the germline V gene lists SGHTA and FQGNSA. The TCR comes from a man aged 50 or older who received an inactivated influenza vaccine. Donor details come from another sample of the same person, matched by shared clones. The sequences come from non-naive T cells sorted from PBMCs, collected 14 days before vaccination. Read against the paper, the sample's cell subset or site label means: memory T cell fraction. Rearrangement joined TRBV7-2 to TRBJ2-5; no D segment can be confidently identified. The nucleotide sequence reads as follows: TGTGCCAGCAGCTTGGGATGGGAGACCCAGTACTTC. Its protein reads: CASSLGWETQYF.